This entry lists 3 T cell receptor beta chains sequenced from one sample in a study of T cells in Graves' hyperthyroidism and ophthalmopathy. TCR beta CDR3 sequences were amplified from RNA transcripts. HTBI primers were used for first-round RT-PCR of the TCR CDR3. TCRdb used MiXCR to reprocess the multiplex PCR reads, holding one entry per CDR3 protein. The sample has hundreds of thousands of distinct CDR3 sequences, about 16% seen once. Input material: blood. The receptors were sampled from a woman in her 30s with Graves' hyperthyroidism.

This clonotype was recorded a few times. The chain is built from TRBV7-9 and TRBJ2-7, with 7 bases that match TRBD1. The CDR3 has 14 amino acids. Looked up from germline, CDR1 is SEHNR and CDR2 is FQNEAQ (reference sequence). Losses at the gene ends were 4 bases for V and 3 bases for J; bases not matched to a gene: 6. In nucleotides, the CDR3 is TGTGCCAGCAGCTCCAGGACAGGCTACTACGAGCAGTACTTC. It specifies CASSSRTGYYEQYF.

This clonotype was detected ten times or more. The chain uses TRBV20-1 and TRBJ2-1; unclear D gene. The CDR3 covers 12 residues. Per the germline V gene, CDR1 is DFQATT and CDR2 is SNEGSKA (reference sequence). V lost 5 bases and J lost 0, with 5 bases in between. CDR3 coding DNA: TGCAGTGCTTGGGACTCCTACAATGAGCAGTTCTTC. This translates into CSAWDSYNEQFF.

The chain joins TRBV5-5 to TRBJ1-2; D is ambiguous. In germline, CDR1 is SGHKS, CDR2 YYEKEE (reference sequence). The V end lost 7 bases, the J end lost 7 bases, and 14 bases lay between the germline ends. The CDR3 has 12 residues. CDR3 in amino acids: CASGIRPTGYTF. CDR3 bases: TGTGCCAGCGGAATTCGACCGACTGGCTACACCTTC.